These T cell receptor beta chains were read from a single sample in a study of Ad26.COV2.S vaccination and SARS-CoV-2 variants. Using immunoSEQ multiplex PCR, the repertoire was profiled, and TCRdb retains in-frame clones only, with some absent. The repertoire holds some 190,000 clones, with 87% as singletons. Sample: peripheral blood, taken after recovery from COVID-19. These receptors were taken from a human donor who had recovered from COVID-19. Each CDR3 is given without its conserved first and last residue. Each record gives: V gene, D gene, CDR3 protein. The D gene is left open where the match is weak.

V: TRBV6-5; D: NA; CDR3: ASSWNGNTEAF
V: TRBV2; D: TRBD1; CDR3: ASRDRGLLSLVNTEAF
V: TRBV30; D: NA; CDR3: AWMFIGGQAPFIDYGYT
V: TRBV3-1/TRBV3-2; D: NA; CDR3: ASSLRGDYGYT
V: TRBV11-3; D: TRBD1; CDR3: ASSLDPGQGRYEQY
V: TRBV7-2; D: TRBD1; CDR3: ASSPGQGQTQY
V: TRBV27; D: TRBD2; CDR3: ASAPGLGRQF
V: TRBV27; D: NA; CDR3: ASSFGKDLEQY
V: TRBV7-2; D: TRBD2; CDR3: ASSFGGSVLEQY
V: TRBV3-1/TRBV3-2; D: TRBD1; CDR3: ASSQGADRVLRVYEQY
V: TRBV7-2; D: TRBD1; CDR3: ASSLERDRAETQY
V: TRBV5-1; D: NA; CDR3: ASSLRGMGETQY
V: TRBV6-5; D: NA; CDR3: ASSSISDSDEQY
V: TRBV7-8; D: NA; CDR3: ASSLGDLGEQY
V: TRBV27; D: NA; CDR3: ASSFYGTDTQY
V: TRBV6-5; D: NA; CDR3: AISPGPSNEQF
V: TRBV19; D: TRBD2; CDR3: ASRAGVHSYNEQF
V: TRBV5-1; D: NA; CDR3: ANPLRGDTQY
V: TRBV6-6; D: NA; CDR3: ASSPQSGNSPLH
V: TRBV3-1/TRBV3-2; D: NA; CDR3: ASSPRGAGRTDTQY
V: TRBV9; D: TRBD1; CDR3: ASSTGTGQPQH
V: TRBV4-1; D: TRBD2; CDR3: ASSQEPQLAGASYEQY
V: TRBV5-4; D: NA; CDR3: ASSLGGPNTEAF
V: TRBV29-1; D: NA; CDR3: SVSGGSYNEQF
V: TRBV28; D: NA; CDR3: ASSWGASGYT
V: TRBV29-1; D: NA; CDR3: SVEDEQPPETQY
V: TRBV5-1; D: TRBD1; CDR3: ASSLPDRYNEQF
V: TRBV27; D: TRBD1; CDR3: ASSGGQQPTYEQY
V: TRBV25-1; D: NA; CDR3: ASSEGGALNTEAF
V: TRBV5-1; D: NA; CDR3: ASSLLPSRGGTEAF
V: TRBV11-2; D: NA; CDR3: ASSLDAPEFTDTQY
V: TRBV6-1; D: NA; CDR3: ASSEASTEAF
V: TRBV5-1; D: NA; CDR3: ASSPSSGFTDTQY
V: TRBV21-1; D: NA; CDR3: ASSKLGLTLTDTQY